Listed here are 22 T cell receptor beta chains from one sample, sequenced in a study of cytomegalovirus exposure and HLA in healthy donors. Assay: immunoSEQ multiplex PCR; the TCRdb copy retains only in-frame clones and omits some. Of about 140,000 clones listed, approximately 84% are singletons. Source material: PBMCs. These receptors originate from a man younger than 45 in good health and CMV-seropositive.

This CDR3 reads CASSGDGSGGYTF. The CDR3 DNA reads as TGTGCCAGCAGTGGGGATGGGAGCGGTGGCTACACCTTC. The chain carries TRBV2 and TRBJ1-2; D ambiguous. The length of the CDR3 is 13 residues. The ends were cut back, 4 bases at V and 7 bases at J, with 13 bases in the middle. Per the germline V gene, CDR1 is SNHLY and CDR2 is FYNNEI.

This chain uses TRBV7-9 with TRBJ1-1, with TRBD1 matching over 7 bases. CDR3 length: 14 residues. The J segment lost 8 bases and the V segment lost 4 bases, leaving 10 bases of the junction unmatched. The germline CDR1 and CDR2 sequences are SEHNR and FQNEAQ (reference sequence). Written as DNA, the CDR3 is TGTGCCAGCAGCTCGCAGGGGGACCTTGCAGAAGCTTTCTTT. This encodes CASSSQGDLAEAFF.

The V gene is TRBV5-4, the J gene TRBJ2-3; possibly TRBD2 for D (5 bases). The CDR3 spans 16 residues. V was trimmed by 2 bases and J by 1 base, leaving 14 bases between them. CDR1 and CDR2 (germline): SGHNT, YYREEE (reference sequence). CDR3 loop: CASSLPGTRGTDTQYF. The CDR3 nucleotides read TGTGCCAGCAGCTTACCGGGAACTCGTGGCACAGATACGCAGTATTTT.

V and J are TRBV5-8 and TRBJ2-2, with 9 bases aligning to TRBD1. V lost 2 bases, J lost 4 bases, and 3 bases stayed unmatched. Looked up from germline, CDR1 is SGHTS and CDR2 is YDEGEE. CDR3 size: 15 residues. The CDR3 protein is CASSFRDRVTGELFF. The CDR3 coding sequence is TGTGCCAGCAGCTTTCGGGACAGGGTCACCGGGGAGCTGTTTTTT.

This chain joins TRBV9 and TRBJ2-5, with a possible D match to TRBD1 (6 bases). Germline assignment: CDR1 SGDLS and CDR2 YYNGEE. Trimming shortened V by 0 bases and J by 4 bases, and 7 bases separated the two germline ends. The CDR3 is made up of 13 amino acids. The CDR3 bases are TGTGCCAGCAGCGTAGGGGACACAGAGACCCAGTACTTC. It translates to CASSVGDTETQYF. The whole variable domain, filled in from reference TRBV9 and TRBJ2-5, reads DSGVTQTPKHLITATGQRVTLRCSPRSGDLSVYWYQQSLDQGLQFLIQYYNGEERAKGNILERFSAQQFPDLHSELNLSSLELGDSALYFCASSVGDTETQYFGPGTRLLVL.

The chain carries TRBV4-3 and TRBJ1-2, with 10 bases lining up with TRBD1. The length of the CDR3 is 15 residues. The germline V gene has CDR1 LGHNA and CDR2 YSLEER. With V trimmed by 0 bases and J by 4 bases, 2 bases remained unmatched. CDR3 region: CASSQDGTGVYGYTF. The CDR3 coding sequence is TGCGCCAGCAGCCAAGATGGGACAGGGGTCTATGGCTACACCTTC.

The rearrangement joins TRBV2 to TRBJ1-2; D remains unclear. Between the trimmed V and J ends, which lost 3 bases and 4 bases, there was a span of 6 bases. CDR1 SNHLY and CDR2 FYNNEI come from the germline V gene. The CDR3 extends over 12 amino acids. CDR3 protein: CASSESGYGYTF. The DNA of the CDR3 is TGTGCCAGCAGTGAGTCGGGCTATGGCTACACCTTC. The complete variable domain, with remaining parts taken from reference TRBV2 and TRBJ1-2, reads EPEVTQTPSHQVTQMGQEVILRCVPISNHLYFYWYRQILGQKVEFLVSFYNNEISEKSEIFDDQFSVERPDGSNFTLKIRSTKLEDSAMYFCASSESGYGYTFGSGTRLTVV.

This chain uses TRBV27 with TRBJ1-1; 8 bases are shared with TRBD1. Germline assignment: CDR1 MNHEY and CDR2 SMNVEV (reference sequence). The CDR3 covers 13 residues. Trimming took 9 bases from V and 4 from J; bases not matched to a gene: 7. The CDR3 DNA follows: TGTGCCAGTAAGACAGGGGTGGTCACTGAAGCTTTCTTT. It translates to CASKTGVVTEAFF.

The chain is built from TRBV2 and TRBJ2-7; possibly TRBD2 for D (6 bases). The CDR3 contains 14 residues. V was cut by 4 bases and J by 2 bases, with 12 bases left in between. CDR1 and CDR2 from the germline V gene are SNHLY and FYNNEI. Here the CDR3 reads CASSGGRQPYEQYF. In DNA, the CDR3 is TGTGCCAGCAGTGGGGGGAGGCAGCCCTACGAGCAGTACTTC.

To note about this clone: The same CDR3 can be traced to other DNA sequences in this sample. V is TRBV7-2 and J is TRBJ1-5, with 9 bases identical to TRBD1. This CDR3 comprises 14 residues. Germline V gives CDR1 SGHTA, CDR2 FQGNSA. V shed 3 bases, J shed 4 bases, and the junction held 1 base outside the gene matches. The CDR3 sequence is CASSLTGGNQPQHF. The CDR3 DNA reads as TGTGCCAGCAGCTTGACAGGGGGGAATCAGCCCCAGCATTTT.

The CDR3 nucleotides are TGCGCCAGCAGCCAAGGGAGCCTAGCGGGATACGAGCAGTACTTC. It translates to CASSQGSLAGYEQYF. The chain has TRBV4-1 and TRBJ2-7; 9 bases match TRBD2. This CDR3 region has 15 residues. In germline, CDR1 is MGHRA, CDR2 YSYEKL. V dropped 1 base and J dropped 4; count of bases not matched to a gene: 5.

The chain combines TRBV11-3 with TRBJ2-1; perhaps TRBD2 as D (6 bases). The CDR3 spans 14 residues. V lost 4 bases, J lost 7 bases, and 14 bases lay in between. Germline assignment: CDR1 SGHNT and CDR2 YENEEA. CDR3 loop: CASSSDKGRNEQFF. The CDR3 coding sequence is TGTGCCAGCAGCTCAGACAAGGGGAGGAATGAGCAGTTCTTC.

V and J are TRBV9 and TRBJ1-3; weak D call: TRBD1 (5 bases). Germline CDR1 reads SGDLS; CDR2 reads YYNGEE. Between the trimmed V and J ends, which lost 2 bases and 2 bases, there was a span of 11 bases. CDR3 length: 15 amino acids. CDR3 loop: CASSVGGTTGNTIYF. CDR3 nucleotides: TGTGCCAGCAGCGTGGGAGGGACCACTGGAAACACCATATATTTT.

The chain uses TRBV28 and TRBJ1-4; 8 nucleotides align to TRBD1. Germline lookup yields CDR1 MDHEN and CDR2 SYDVKM. J lost 7 bases, V lost 6 bases, and 16 bases had no gene match. The CDR3 extends over 17 amino acids. In nucleotides, the CDR3 is TGTGCCAGCAGCCCCCCCCGCAGGGCAGGGGGCGGTGAAAAACTGTTTTTT. It translates to CASSPPRRAGGGEKLFF.

The chain employs TRBV6-1 and TRBJ2-1, with TRBD2 identical over 13 bases. CDR3 length equals 15 residues. CDR1 is MNHNS, CDR2 SASEGT, per germline. The V gene end was trimmed by 2 bases and the J gene end by 7 bases; junction bases not matched to a gene: 2. CDR3 in amino acids: CASSEQLAGGNEQFF. For the CDR3, the DNA is TGTGCCAGCAGTGAACAACTAGCGGGAGGGAATGAGCAGTTCTTC.

V gene TRBV2 combines with J gene TRBJ2-2, with 8 positions matching TRBD2. Germline V gene sequence: CDR1 SNHLY, CDR2 FYNNEI. This CDR3 region has 15 residues. Unmatched junction bases numbered 7, after V lost 6 bases and J lost 4 bases. The CDR3 coding sequence is TGTGCCAGCAGGCAGCGGGAGACCATCACCGGGGAGCTGTTTTTT. The encoded protein is CASRQRETITGELFF.

This rearrangement joins TRBV5-1 to TRBJ1-1; a weak D match, TRBD1 (5 bases). Trimming pared 0 bases from V and 4 bases from J, leaving 13 bases between. The CDR3 is made up of 15 amino acids. From germline, CDR1 is SGHRS and CDR2 YFSETQ. The CDR3 region has the DNA TGCGCCAGCAGCTTGGGAGTATCCAGGGTCACTGAAGCTTTCTTT. This encodes CASSLGVSRVTEAFF.

J is TRBJ2-7 and V is TRBV25-1; a weak D match, TRBD1 (5 bases). The CDR3 has 13 amino acids. The V gene's germline CDR1 is MGHDK and CDR2 SYGVNS. The V end lost 3 bases, the J end lost 2 bases, and 8 bases lay between the germline ends. This chain's CDR3 is CASSDPRAYEQYF. For the CDR3, the DNA is TGTGCCAGCAGTGATCCCAGGGCCTACGAGCAGTACTTC.

The chain links TRBV5-4 to TRBJ1-5; tentatively, D is TRBD1 (6 bases). The CDR3 sequence is 14 residues long. Trimming shortened V by 1 base and J by 8 bases, and 13 bases separated the two germline ends. The V gene's germline CDR1 is SGHNT and CDR2 YYREEE (reference sequence). The CDR3 DNA reads as TGTGCCAGCAGCTTGTTCGGGGGGCAGGAGCCCCAGCATTTT. This codes for CASSLFGGQEPQHF.

This chain links TRBV18 with TRBJ1-2; D is unclear. The ends were cut back, 6 bases at V and 5 bases at J, with 13 bases in the middle. Germline-derived CDR1 and CDR2 are KGHSH and LQKENI. The CDR3 sequence is 13 residues long. This chain's CDR3 is CASSPAAGYGYTF. CDR3 DNA sequence: TGTGCCAGCTCGCCCGCCGCGGGGTATGGCTACACCTTC.

V and J are TRBV29-1 and TRBJ1-2; D might be TRBD1 (5 bases). V was clipped by 4 bases and J by 6 bases, with 12 bases between them. This CDR3 region has 12 residues. In germline, CDR1 is SQVTM, CDR2 ANQGSEA. As DNA, the CDR3 is TGCAGCGTTGTTGGGGGGGGAAATGGCTACACCTTC. Translating gives CSVVGGGNGYTF.

The chain combines TRBV27 with TRBJ2-5; the D gene is possibly TRBD2 (6 bases). The CDR3 sequence is 15 residues long. The germline gives CDR1 MNHEY, CDR2 SMNVEV (reference sequence). With 6 bases removed from V and 2 bases from J, the gap between germline ends came to 16 bases. CDR3 DNA: TGTGCCAGCAGGAGGGAGGTCGACTATCAAGAGACCCAGTACTTC. Encoded protein: CASRREVDYQETQYF.